This T cell receptor beta chain was sequenced for a study of cytomegalovirus exposure and HLA in healthy donors. 60 Vbeta and 13 Jbeta primers were used in PCR. The repertoire was sequenced with immunoSEQ multiplex PCR; TCRdb's copy has only in-frame clones and lacks some. This sample has some 120,000 clones, with 77% found just once. With V trimmed by 4 bases and J by 7 bases, 9 bases remained unmatched. This CDR3 has 14 amino acids. Germline V CDR1 and CDR2: SGHRS, YFSETQ. Source material: PBMCs. The receptor's source is a middle-aged man in good health and CMV-seropositive. J is TRBJ1-1 and V is TRBV5-1, with TRBD1 identical over 8 bases. The DNA for the CDR3 is TGCGCCAGCAGCCGAGGACAGGGTGACGATGAAGCTTTCTTT. It encodes CASSRGQGDDEAFF.